This T cell receptor beta chain was retrieved from a study of PD-1 blockade in mismatch repair-deficient tumors (dated 2017 in TCRdb). In the study overall: Between late 2013 and September 2016, the trial enrolled 70 to 100 consecutive patients with 12 mismatch repair-deficient cancer types, every one of whom had been previously treated and was progressing. Tumor-associated T cell clones in the peripheral blood of patients responding to PD-1 blockade were tracked using deep sequencing of TCR CDR3 regions.

Mismatch repair deficiency in every enrolled patient was established by polymerase chain reaction or immunohistochemistry. TCR sequencing was carried out for a few patients who responded to pembrolizumab therapy. The phase II trial prospectively tested pembrolizumab PD-1 blockade in advanced mismatch repair-deficient cancers regardless of tissue of origin. Peripheral blood T cell samples were collected serially, before PD-1 blockade began and at several time points afterward. Blood sampling time points were reported as weeks after the first dose of pembrolizumab. As regards this clone: The clone's antigen remains unknown. Base qualities are not recorded, but no much larger clone differs from it by a single base.

What the authors observed across the whole study: Clones residing in the tumor, which were often undetectable in blood before treatment, expanded quickly after pembrolizumab and then contracted, generally before radiologic responses.

The library was built by means of the immunoSEQ multiplex PCR assay. TCRdb re-hosts the immuneACCESS table, in-frame sequences only. Its copies lack some clones; in the studies checked, an unresolved V gene accounts for under half of them, and the cause for the rest is not known. Counted in this sample were around 37,000 clones; roughly 83% of them appeared once. The leading ten clones occupy under 1.2% of the sample. This TCR was sampled from an adult with mismatch repair-deficient cancer. The sequencing here drew on PBMCs, taken 38 to 40 weeks after starting pembrolizumab.

The nucleotide sequence is given as TGTGCCAGCTCACCGAGACAGACCACAGATACGCAGTATTTT. Protein translation: CASSPRQTTDTQYF. The rearranged chain carries TRBV18 and TRBJ2-3; the D gene is possibly TRBD1, with 5 bases matching. CDR1 is given as KGHSH and CDR2 as LQKENI, both from the germline V gene. The CDR3 starts with the cysteine, ends with the phenylalanine, and has 14 residues. Only the CDR3 region is kept as DNA, spanning 42 bases read in frame from base 1. Trimming takes 3 bases from V and 2 bases from J, and the germline ends sit 9 bases apart. With the rest looked up from the reference TRBV18 and TRBJ2-3 genes rather than sequenced, the full variable domain is NAGVMQNPRHLVRRRGQEARLRCSPMKGHSHVYWYRQLPEEGLKFMVYLQKENIIDESGMPKERFSAEFPKEGPSILRIQQVVRGDSAAYFCASSPRQTTDTQYFGPGTRLTVL.